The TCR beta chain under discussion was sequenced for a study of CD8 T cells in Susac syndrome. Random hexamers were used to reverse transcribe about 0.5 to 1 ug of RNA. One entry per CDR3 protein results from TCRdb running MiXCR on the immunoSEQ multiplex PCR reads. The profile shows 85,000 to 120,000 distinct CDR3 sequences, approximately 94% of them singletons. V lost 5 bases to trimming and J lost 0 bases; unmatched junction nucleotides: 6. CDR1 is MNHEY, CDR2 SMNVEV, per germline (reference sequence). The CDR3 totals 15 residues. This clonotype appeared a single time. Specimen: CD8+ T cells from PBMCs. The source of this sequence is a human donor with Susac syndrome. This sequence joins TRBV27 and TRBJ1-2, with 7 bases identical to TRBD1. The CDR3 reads CASSPWGQTNYGYTF. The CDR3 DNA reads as TGTGCCAGCAGTCCGTGGGGACAGACTAACTATGGCTACACCTTC.